These 20 T cell receptor beta chains share one sample of origin, sequenced in a study of T cells in localized non-small cell lung cancer. Method: immunoSEQ multiplex PCR; TCRdb's copy keeps in-frame clones and lacks some. The table has about 75,000 clones, 80% seen once; the top ten hold 9.5%. Source: peripheral blood, taken before any cancer treatment. The source of these receptors is a female donor older than 55 with stage I lung adenocarcinoma.

The rearrangement links TRBV7-6 to TRBJ1-3; TRBD1 agrees at 10 bases. Trimming took 2 bases from V and 0 from J; bases not matched to a gene: 1. The length of the CDR3 is 16 residues. Germline V gene sequence: CDR1 SGHVS, CDR2 FNYEAQ. CDR3 nucleotides: TGTGCCAGCAGCTTAAGGACAGGGGGCTCTGGAAACACCATATATTTT. Amino acids: CASSLRTGGSGNTIYF.

The chain is built from TRBV6-5 and TRBJ2-3, with D perhaps matching TRBD1 (6 bases). Trimming removed 2 bases from V and 0 bases from J, with 12 bases in between. Germline assignment: CDR1 MNHEY and CDR2 SVGAGI. This CDR3 contains 16 residues. For the CDR3, the DNA is TGTGCCAGCAGTTACCTCAGGGGCAAAAGCACAGATACGCAGTATTTT. This codes for CASSYLRGKSTDTQYF.

The chain joins TRBV5-1 to TRBJ2-1, with 12 nucleotides matching TRBD2. Germline V gene data show CDR1 as SGHRS and CDR2 as YFSETQ. CDR3 length: 16 amino acids. With V trimmed by 4 bases and J by 0 bases, 2 bases remained unmatched. For the CDR3, the DNA is TGCGCCAGCAGCCTGACTAGCGGGAGCTCCTACAATGAGCAGTTCTTC. Its translation: CASSLTSGSSYNEQFF.

DNA for the CDR3: TGTGCCAGCACATTTGACAGCAACTATGGCTACACCTTC. Amino acid sequence: CASTFDSNYGYTF. V and J are TRBV25-1 and TRBJ1-2; D is perhaps TRBD1 (5 bases). The CDR3 extends over 13 amino acids. The germline V gene encodes CDR1 MGHDK and CDR2 SYGVNS. The V end was cut by 7 bases, the J end by 2 bases, with 11 bases between.

The chain carries TRBV7-2 and TRBJ2-1; 7 nucleotides align to TRBD2. V lost 2 bases to trimming and J lost 8 bases; unmatched junction nucleotides: 9. CDR3 size: 15 residues. Germline CDR1 and CDR2: SGHTA and FQGNSA. The CDR3 nucleotides read TGTGCCAGCAGCTTATCTAGCGGAGCCGGGGATGAGCAGTTCTTC. Its translation is CASSLSSGAGDEQFF.

The chain couples TRBV7-9 to TRBJ2-2; 8 bases are a match to TRBD2. V lost 6 bases to trimming and J lost 1 base; unmatched junction nucleotides: 7. The length of the CDR3 is 16 residues. CDR1 is SEHNR and CDR2 is FQNEAQ in the germline V gene (reference sequence). CDR3 loop: CASRKQREMNTGELFF. Written as DNA, the CDR3 is TGTGCCAGCAGGAAACAGCGGGAGATGAACACCGGGGAGCTGTTTTTT.

The V gene is TRBV9, the J gene TRBJ2-6; either TRBD1 or TRBD2 may supply D (6 bases each). From germline, CDR1 is SGDLS and CDR2 YYNGEE. This CDR3 contains 20 residues. The V end was cut by 0 bases, the J end by 0 bases, with 19 bases between. DNA of the CDR3: TGTGCCAGCAGCGTAGATTCGTGGTCGGGGGCCAGCTCTGGGGCCAACGTCCTGACTTTC. Protein sequence: CASSVDSWSGASSGANVLTF.

The chain combines TRBV7-9 with TRBJ2-1; 9 nucleotides line up with TRBD2. Germline loops: CDR1 SEHNR, CDR2 FQNEAQ (reference sequence). There are 15 residues in the CDR3. The trim removed 2 bases at V and 6 bases at J, leaving 5 bases unmatched. The CDR3 bases are TGTGCCAGCAGCTTACTAGCGGGGTGGGGCAATGAGCAGTTCTTC. Translating it yields CASSLLAGWGNEQFF.

V gene TRBV9 combines with J gene TRBJ1-2; 7 nucleotides agree with TRBD1. Per germline, CDR1 SGDLS and CDR2 YYNGEE. The CDR3 consists of 14 residues. Trimming at V came to 0 bases and at J to 5 bases, leaving 4 bases not matched to a gene. The CDR3 loop is CASSVGQGVYGYTF. The CDR3 DNA reads as TGTGCCAGCAGCGTAGGGCAGGGGGTTTATGGCTACACCTTC. The full variable domain, its missing parts supplied by reference TRBV9 and TRBJ1-2, is DSGVTQTPKHLITATGQRVTLRCSPRSGDLSVYWYQQSLDQGLQFLIQYYNGEERAKGNILERFSAQQFPDLHSELNLSSLELGDSALYFCASSVGQGVYGYTFGSGTRLTVV.

The chain joins TRBV6-1 to TRBJ2-7, with TRBD2 as a possible D gene (6 bases). The CDR3 sequence is 12 residues long. Trimming removed 9 bases at V and 3 bases at J, with 12 bases between. CDR1 is MNHNS and CDR2 is SASEGT in the germline V gene. For the CDR3, the DNA is TGTGCCAGTGGGACTGAACGCTACGAGCAGTACTTC. It yields the protein CASGTERYEQYF.

This sequence joins TRBV5-4 and TRBJ1-1; tentatively, D is TRBD1 (5 bases). CDR1 and CDR2 from the germline V gene are SGHNT and YYREEE (reference sequence). The CDR3 runs 14 residues. Between the trimmed V and J ends, which lost 0 bases and 4 bases, there was a span of 10 bases. The CDR3 sequence: CASSLAPQGTEAFF. CDR3 DNA: TGTGCCAGCAGCTTGGCACCCCAGGGCACTGAAGCTTTCTTT.

To note about this clone: Other DNA sequences from this sample encode an identical CDR3 as well. The chain joins TRBV6-5 to TRBJ1-1; D remains unclear. The V end was cut by 6 bases, the J end by 0 bases, with 8 bases between. Germline V gives CDR1 MNHEY, CDR2 SVGAGI. CDR3 length: 13 residues. The CDR3 DNA follows: TGTGCCAGCAGATACGGGGTGAACACTGAAGCTTTCTTT. Translating it yields CASRYGVNTEAFF.

This rearrangement joins TRBV19 to TRBJ2-7, with 7 bases that match TRBD1. The ends lost 3 bases at V and 6 bases at J; junction bases unmatched: 8. Germline CDR1 and CDR2: LNHDA and SQIVND (reference sequence). This CDR3 contains 14 residues. The CDR3 loop reads CASSMVTGMAEQYF. The CDR3, as DNA: TGTGCCAGTAGTATGGTGACAGGGATGGCCGAGCAGTACTTC.

The chain uses TRBV29-1 and TRBJ2-3; the match to TRBD1 covers 8 bases. Germline V lookup: CDR1 SQVTM, CDR2 ANQGSEA. The length of the CDR3 is 14 residues. The junction had 7 bases not matched to a gene; V was cut back by 3 bases and J by 5 bases. The CDR3: CSVEDREGGDTQYF. The CDR3 DNA sequence: TGCAGCGTTGAGGACAGGGAAGGTGGAGATACGCAGTATTTT.

The V gene is TRBV27, the J gene TRBJ2-7; 9 bases are shared with TRBD1. The CDR3 length is 15 residues. Germline CDR1 MNHEY, CDR2 SMNVEV (reference sequence). With V trimmed by 1 base and J by 1 base, 2 bases remained unmatched. CDR3 protein: CASSLYGTGSYEQYF. CDR3 in DNA: TGTGCCAGCAGTTTATATGGGACAGGGTCCTACGAGCAGTACTTC.

This chain links TRBV6-1 with TRBJ1-6, with 7 bases aligning to TRBD1. Germline V CDR1 and CDR2: MNHNS, SASEGT. The CDR3 length is 15 residues. Trimming cost V 6 bases and J 12 bases; bases outside gene matches: 14. CDR3 residues: CASRAGQAGEIPLHF. CDR3 nucleotide sequence: TGTGCCAGCAGGGCCGGACAGGCTGGGGAAATACCCCTCCACTTT.

This clone was seen a few times. This rearrangement joins TRBV28 to TRBJ2-4; D unresolved. Trimming shortened V by 3 bases and J by 3 bases, and 6 bases separated the two germline ends. The CDR3 has 13 residues. From germline, CDR1 is MDHEN and CDR2 SYDVKM. CDR3 sequence (DNA): TGTGCCAGCAGTTTTATAGGCAAAAACATTCAGTACTTC. It yields the protein CASSFIGKNIQYF. The full variable domain, in which reference TRBV28 and TRBJ2-4 provide the parts outside the CDR3, is DVKVTQSSRYLVKRTGEKVFLECVQDMDHENMFWYRQDPGLGLRLIYFSYDVKMKEKGDIPEGYSVSREKKERFSLILESASTNQTSMYLCASSFIGKNIQYFGAGTRLSVL.

The CDR3 reads CASSFDQGATYEQYF. The CDR3 DNA reads TGTGCCAGCAGTTTTGATCAGGGTGCTACCTACGAGCAGTACTTC. The rearrangement links TRBV28 to TRBJ2-7; a possible D gene is TRBD1 (5 bases). The V gene's germline CDR1 is MDHEN and CDR2 SYDVKM. This CDR3 spans 15 amino acids. The V end lost 3 bases, the J end lost 2 bases, and 14 bases lay between the germline ends.

The CDR3 region has the DNA TGTGCCAGCAGCCCTCCCGGGCGGCCCTCTGGGGCCAACGTCCTGACTTTC. It is translated as CASSPPGRPSGANVLTF. The chain is built from TRBV5-4 and TRBJ2-6; D is ambiguous. The CDR3 covers 17 residues. Deletions cut 4 bases from V and 0 bases from J, with 14 bases between. CDR1 and CDR2 (germline): SGHNT, YYREEE (reference sequence).

The chain recombines TRBV4-3 with TRBJ1-2; D might be TRBD1 (6 bases). The CDR3 covers 15 residues. Deletions cut 3 bases from V and 2 bases from J, with 13 bases between. The germline CDR1 and CDR2 sequences are LGHNA and YSLEER. CDR3 sequence (DNA): TGCGCCAGCAGCCAGACAAAACAGGGAAACTATGGCTACACCTTC. Translation gives CASSQTKQGNYGYTF.